The 11 T cell receptor beta chains given below trace back to one sample, sequenced in a study of shared T cell receptors in the human thymus. The data were produced by immunoSEQ multiplex PCR, yet TCRdb's version contains in-frame clones alone and is incomplete. The sample records roughly 710,000 clones, 80% to 90% being singletons. This sample also appeared in a second study, on human thymus T cells.

The sequenced material came from thymocytes. The receptors come from a girl under three years old with a congenital heart defect.

This chain connects TRBV13 to TRBJ1-2, with D possibly being TRBD1 (6 bases). Germline assignment: CDR1 PRHDT and CDR2 FYEKMQ (reference sequence). The CDR3 length is 13 residues. Trimming removed 5 bases at V and 3 bases at J, with 10 bases between. The CDR3 reads CASSRDTHYGYTF. The CDR3 DNA sequence: TGTGCCAGCAGCCGGGACACTCACTATGGCTACACCTTC.

The chain couples TRBV29-1 to TRBJ2-1, with TRBD1 matching 7 bases. Germline V CDR1 and CDR2: SQVTM, ANQGSEA. This CDR3 contains 17 residues. J lost 3 bases, V lost 6 bases, and 17 bases had no gene match. CDR3 region: CSVGTDSKAIFYNEQFF. In DNA, the CDR3 is TGCAGCGTCGGGACAGATAGTAAGGCTATCTTCTACAATGAGCAGTTCTTC.

The chain uses TRBV28 and TRBJ1-3; D is uncertain. Near its end, the DNA agrees better with TRBJ2-2, so the J call may be wrong. The CDR3 is 14 residues long. Germline V lookup: CDR1 MDHEN, CDR2 SYDVKM. DNA for the CDR3: TGTGCCAGCAGTTTCGGCCAGAACACCGGGGAGCTGTTTTTT. Protein product: CASSFGQNTGELFF.

The V call is TRBV6-1, the J call TRBJ1-5; weak D call: TRBD1 (6 bases). Trimming shortened V by 3 bases and J by 3 bases, and 15 bases separated the two germline ends. The CDR3 runs 16 residues. In germline, CDR1 is MNHNS, CDR2 SASEGT. CDR3: CASSDLWAGANQPQHF. CDR3 nucleotides: TGTGCCAGCAGTGACCTCTGGGCAGGGGCCAATCAGCCCCAGCATTTT.

V and J are TRBV29-1 and TRBJ2-1; 8 bases are shared with TRBD1. Per the germline V gene, CDR1 is SQVTM and CDR2 is ANQGSEA. This CDR3 region has 14 residues. V gave up 7 bases and J gave up 2 bases; unmatched junction bases: 7. CDR3 region: CSARDRTAYNEQFF. For the CDR3, the DNA is TGCAGCGCCCGGGACAGGACAGCCTACAATGAGCAGTTCTTC.

The chain carries TRBV7-2 and TRBJ1-2, with TRBD1 as a possible D gene (5 bases). This CDR3 comprises 16 residues. The V and J ends lost 6 bases and 0 bases respectively, with 17 bases between them. The V gene's germline CDR1 is SGHTA and CDR2 FQGNSA. CDR3 nucleotides: TGTGCCAGCAGTACTCCTCGACAGACTCCTAACTATGGCTACACCTTC. Protein sequence: CASSTPRQTPNYGYTF.

On this clone: Other DNA sequences in the sample encode the same CDR3. This chain uses TRBV9 with TRBJ1-3, with 7 bases fitting TRBD1. The V segment lost 0 bases and the J segment 3 bases; nucleotides outside the gene matches: 0. Looked up from germline, CDR1 is SGDLS and CDR2 is YYNGEE. This CDR3 comprises 14 residues. CDR3 nucleotide sequence: TGTGCCAGCAGCGTAGGACAGGGTGGAAACACCATATATTTT. Protein product: CASSVGQGGNTIYF.

This chain uses TRBV10-1 with TRBJ1-5, with 8 nucleotides matching TRBD1. Germline-derived CDR1 and CDR2 are WNHNN and SYGVQD (reference sequence). The trim removed 7 bases at V and 7 bases at J, leaving 18 bases unmatched. The CDR3 contains 17 residues. In nucleotides, the CDR3 is TGCGCCAGCACCCCGGGGGTAAAGACAGGGGTGGTCCAGCCCCAGCATTTT. It translates to CASTPGVKTGVVQPQHF.

The genes are TRBV30 and TRBJ2-4, with 8 bases that match TRBD2. The ends lost 5 bases at V and 8 bases at J; junction bases unmatched: 14. This CDR3 comprises 15 residues. The germline gives CDR1 GTSNPN, CDR2 SVGIG (reference sequence). In nucleotides, the CDR3 is TGTGCCTGGGAGCGGGGGAGATCCTTAACTGACATTCAGTACTTC. This translates into CAWERGRSLTDIQYF.

The chain joins TRBV1 to TRBJ2-5; the table calls TRBD2, which could not be checked here. TRBV1 is shown as a pseudogene. This CDR3 comprises 12 residues. CDR3 sequence reads: CTSSQAEETQYF. DNA of the CDR3: TGCACCAGCAGCCAAGCGGAAGAGACCCAGTACTTC.

The V call is TRBV19, the J call TRBJ1-6, with TRBD1 matching 10 bases. Unmatched junction bases numbered 13, after V lost 5 bases and J lost 0 bases. This CDR3 is built from 20 residues. Germline V gene data show CDR1 as LNHDA and CDR2 as SQIVND (reference sequence). CDR3 coding DNA: TGTGCCAGTAGTTTGCCCCGGGACAGGGGTTTAAGCTCCTATAATTCACCCCTCCACTTT. Translating gives CASSLPRDRGLSSYNSPLHF.